The clone carrying this TCR beta chain was seen once. Its matching antigen is unknown. Other DNA variants within this sample encode the same CDR3. The data were obtained in a study of cytomegalovirus exposure and HLA in healthy donors. Study findings and constraints: According to a later analysis, most TCR beta chains associated with CMV appeared HLA-restricted. TRBV6-2, TRBV6-3 and some other V segments were unresolvable in 87-base-pair reads.

Researchers ran the PCR with 60 Vbeta and 13 Jbeta primers. Measured with immunoSEQ multiplex PCR; TCRdb has only the in-frame clones, and not every one. The sample consists of 150,000 to 200,000 clones, around 85% of them appearing once. V shed 3 bases, J shed 2 bases, and the junction held 3 bases outside the gene matches. CDR3 length: 16 amino acids. Germline CDR1 and CDR2: SGHRS and YFSETQ. V usage is TRBV5-1 and J usage is TRBJ2-2; 11 bases map to TRBD2. Sample: PBMCs. This sequence was found in a man aged 18 to 35 in good health and CMV-seronegative. CDR3 protein: CASSSLAGGNTGELFF. The CDR3 DNA reads TGCGCCAGCAGCTCTCTAGCGGGGGGCAACACCGGGGAGCTGTTTTTT.